This T cell receptor (beta chain) emerged from a study of blood T cell repertoires in COVID-19. Looking at the study overall: COVID-19 samples collected from the United States, Italy and Spain covered acute and convalescent phases.

The table came from immunoSEQ multiplex PCR; TCRdb's copy has only in-frame clones and leaves some out. The sample holds 300,000 to 350,000 clones, roughly 87% seen once. The length of the CDR3 is 12 residues. Trimming took off 1 base at V and 7 bases at J, with 8 bases between the two ends. Per germline, CDR1 SGHDT and CDR2 YYEEEE. This chain connects TRBV5-6 to TRBJ1-1, with D maybe TRBD1 (6 bases). Material: PBMCs or T cells enriched from blood (not recorded which). The sequence was obtained from a woman younger than 30 who had recovered from COVID-19. The CDR3 here is CASSLLDSEAFF. Written as DNA, the CDR3 is TGTGCCAGCAGCTTGCTGGACAGTGAAGCTTTCTTT.